This entry concerns a single TCR beta chain. What it binds is not known. Germline V gene sequence: CDR1 SQVTM, CDR2 ANQGSEA. This CDR3 comprises 14 residues. The authors prepared UMI-labeled TRB cDNA libraries by 5' RACE. TCRdb re-analyzed the 5' RACE reads; it lists each CDR3 protein once, without DNA. The sample's table shows 140,000 to 150,000 distinct CDR3 sequences. These data originate in a study of CXCR3-negative and CXCR3-positive naive CD8 T cells. Regarding the study as a whole: Hydrophobicity was higher for TRB CDR3s found in CXCR3-positive naive cells than in CXCR3-negative naive cells.

This chain links TRBV29-1 with TRBJ2-3; TCRdb's assignment of TRBD1 cannot be checked, as there is no DNA. The origin of this receptor is a human donor in good health. Some clones in this sample may be carry-over from other donors' samples. Material for sequencing was naive CXCR3+ CD8+ T cells from blood. Noted subset: CD45RO-CCR7+CD27+CD95- naive CD8+ T cells expressing CXCR3 (TNR3+). This chain's CDR3 is CSVDRTGSRDTQYF.